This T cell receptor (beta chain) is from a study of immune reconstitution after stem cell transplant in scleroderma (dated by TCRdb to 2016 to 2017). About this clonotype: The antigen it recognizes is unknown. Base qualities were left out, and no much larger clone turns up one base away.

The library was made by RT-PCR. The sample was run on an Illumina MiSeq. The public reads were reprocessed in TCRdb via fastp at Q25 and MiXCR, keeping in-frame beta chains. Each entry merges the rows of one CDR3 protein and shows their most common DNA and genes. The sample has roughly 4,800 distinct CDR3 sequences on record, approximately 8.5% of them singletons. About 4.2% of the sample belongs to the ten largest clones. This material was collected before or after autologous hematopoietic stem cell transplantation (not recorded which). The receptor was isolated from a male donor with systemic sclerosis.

The bases are TGCAGTGCTAGAGGGGGGCAGGGGGCTAACTATGGCTACACCTTC. Translated, it reads CSARGGQGANYGYTF. The chain was built from TRBV20-1 and TRBJ1-2, with 7 bases matching TRBD1. Reading from cysteine to phenylalanine, the CDR3 counts 15 amino acids. Kept here is only the CDR3 DNA, which spans 45 bases and is read in frame from base 1. Looking up the germline V gene (reference sequence) yields CDR1 DFQATT and CDR2 SNEGSKA. Trimming leaves V shorter by 1 base and J shorter by 0 bases, with the junction holding 5 bases beyond the gene matches.